Following are 12 T cell receptor beta chains from one sample sequenced in a study of CD8 T cells in Susac syndrome. Random hexamers were used to reverse transcribe the RNA input (0.5 to 1 ug). TCRdb reprocessed the immunoSEQ multiplex PCR reads with MiXCR, giving one entry per CDR3 protein. Of approximately 220,000 distinct CDR3 sequences listed, about 90% are singletons. Sequenced sample: CD8+ T cells from PBMCs. The receptors derive from a human donor with multiple sclerosis.

The chain couples TRBV29-1 to TRBJ2-7, with D perhaps matching TRBD1 or TRBD2 (5 bases each). There are 15 residues in the CDR3. The V gene lost 4 bases and the J gene lost 0 bases, with 16 bases spanning the gap. CDR1 SQVTM and CDR2 ANQGSEA come from the germline V gene. The CDR3 coding sequence is TGCAGCGTTGCCGGGGCCGGGGATTACTCCTACGAGCAGTACTTC. Its translation is CSVAGAGDYSYEQYF.

The chain carries TRBV30 and TRBJ1-5, with unresolved D. Germline V gene data show CDR1 as GTSNPN and CDR2 as SVGIG (reference sequence). This CDR3 is 15 amino acids long. Trimming shortened V by 0 bases and J by 1 base, and 10 bases separated the two germline ends. The chain's CDR3 is CAWSVGWSSNQPQHF. The CDR3, as DNA: TGTGCCTGGAGTGTAGGGTGGTCCAGCAATCAGCCCCAGCATTTT.

CDR3 sequence (DNA): TGTGCCAGCAGTTTAGGCTCTCGGGCGGTACTGAACACTGAAGCTTTCTTT. Its protein product is CASSLGSRAVLNTEAFF. The chain recombines TRBV27 with TRBJ1-1; D is uncertain. Between the trimmed V and J ends, which lost 2 bases and 0 bases, there was a span of 16 bases. Germline V gives CDR1 MNHEY, CDR2 SMNVEV (reference sequence). The CDR3 length is 17 residues.

This chain joins TRBV6-5 and TRBJ2-7; unclear D gene. CDR1 and CDR2 from the germline V gene are MNHEY and SVGAGI. There are 14 residues in the CDR3. Trimming took off 2 bases at V and 2 bases at J, with 10 bases between the two ends. The CDR3 spells CASSYRGPPYEQYF. The CDR3 DNA reads TGTGCCAGCAGTTACCGTGGGCCGCCCTACGAGCAGTACTTC.

The gene calls are TRBV30 and TRBJ2-1, with 8 bases identical to TRBD2. CDR1 and CDR2 from the germline V gene are GTSNPN and SVGIG (reference sequence). The CDR3 is 15 amino acids. V lost 4 bases to trimming and J lost 2 bases; unmatched junction nucleotides: 7. The CDR3 nucleotides are TGTGCCTGGACGCCCCTAGCGGGTACCTACAATGAGCAGTTCTTC. Protein sequence: CAWTPLAGTYNEQFF.

The chain joins TRBV19 to TRBJ2-7; D might be TRBD1 (6 bases). The CDR3 has 14 residues. Per germline, CDR1 LNHDA and CDR2 SQIVND (reference sequence). V was pared by 1 base and J by 2 bases, with 9 bases between. CDR3 sequence reads: CASSIATGAYEQYF. As DNA, the CDR3 is TGTGCCAGTAGTATAGCGACAGGAGCCTACGAGCAGTACTTC.

The chain carries TRBV20-1 and TRBJ2-5, with 9 bases matching TRBD2. The V and J ends lost 1 base and 1 base, in that order; junction bases with no gene match: 7. Germline V gene lookup returns CDR1 DFQATT and CDR2 SNEGSKA (reference sequence). This CDR3 region has 16 residues. For the CDR3, the DNA is TGCAGTGCTAGAGGTTCGACTAGCGGCAGCCAAGAGACCCAGTACTTC. Protein sequence: CSARGSTSGSQETQYF.

The chain links TRBV30 to TRBJ1-2; tentatively, D is TRBD1 (6 bases). CDR1 GTSNPN and CDR2 SVGIG come from the germline V gene (reference sequence). The V end lost 0 bases, the J end lost 2 bases, and 13 bases lay between the germline ends. The CDR3 is made up of 15 amino acids. In nucleotides, the CDR3 is TGTGCCTGGAGTGTACTGGCAGGGGCCAACTATGGCTACACCTTC. Encoded protein: CAWSVLAGANYGYTF.

The gene calls are TRBV19 and TRBJ2-1; D is ambiguous. Trimming pared 5 bases from V and 2 bases from J, leaving 10 bases between. There are 14 residues in the CDR3. The germline V gene has CDR1 LNHDA and CDR2 SQIVND (reference sequence). The CDR3 is CASSPGWTYNEQFF. In DNA, the CDR3 is TGTGCCAGTAGTCCCGGGTGGACCTACAATGAGCAGTTCTTC. The full variable domain, its missing parts supplied by reference TRBV19 and TRBJ2-1, is DGGITQSPKYLFRKEGQNVTLSCEQNLNHDAMYWYRQDPGQGLRLIYYSQIVNDFQKGDIAEGYSVSREKKESFPLTVTSAQKNPTAFYLCASSPGWTYNEQFFGPGTRLTVL.

The V and J genes are TRBV10-3 and TRBJ2-1; unclear D gene. Germline V gene sequence: CDR1 ENHRY, CDR2 SYGVKD. This CDR3 spans 11 amino acids. V dropped 5 bases and J dropped 6 bases, with 5 bases sitting between them. CDR3 DNA sequence: TGTGCCATCAGTCCAGGCAATGAGCAGTTCTTC. It is translated as CAISPGNEQFF.

This clonotype has more than one count but fewer than ten. V gene TRBV2 combines with J gene TRBJ1-5; 7 bases agree with TRBD1. Germline loops: CDR1 SNHLY, CDR2 FYNNEI. This CDR3 has 13 amino acids. Trimming cost V 6 bases and J 3 bases; bases outside gene matches: 2. CDR3 protein: CASRTGNNQPQHF. The CDR3 DNA is TGTGCCAGCAGGACAGGGAACAATCAGCCCCAGCATTTT.

This clonotype was seen more than once but under ten times. This sequence joins TRBV7-2 and TRBJ2-7, with D uncertain. The V gene's germline CDR1 is SGHTA and CDR2 FQGNSA. Trimming removed 4 bases at V and 1 base at J, with 8 bases between. There are 13 residues in the CDR3. The CDR3 bases are TGTGCCAGCAGCTACTCCCGTTCCTACGAGCAGTACTTC. Translated: CASSYSRSYEQYF.